These 20 T cell receptor beta chains were all obtained from the same sample, sequenced in a study of molecular identifiers for immune sequencing clone quantification. From the PCR reads, TCRdb called clonotypes with MiXCR, one entry per CDR3 protein. Of 45,000 to 55,000 distinct CDR3 sequences in the sample, roughly 38% are singletons; the top ten hold 3% to 4.5%. Source material: naive CD8+ T cells from blood, with Jurkat cell RNA spiked in. The subset: FACS-sorted CD8+CD4-CCR7+CD45RA+ naive T cells. Receptors originate from a human donor in good health. Some libraries in this study had Jurkat cell RNA spiked in.

V and J are TRBV20-1 and TRBJ2-3, with TRBD2 as a possible D gene (6 bases). The germline V gene encodes CDR1 DFQATT and CDR2 SNEGSKA (reference sequence). The V end lost 3 bases, the J end lost 11 bases, and 18 bases lay between the germline ends. The CDR3 is 13 amino acids. For the CDR3, the DNA is TGCAGTGCTAGCGGGGACTGGGATGATGGGCAGTATTTT. Translation gives CSASGDWDDGQYF.

The chain is built from TRBV28 and TRBJ2-4; TRBD1 aligns across 9 bases. Germline V CDR1 and CDR2: MDHEN, SYDVKM. Germline trimming cut 7 bases from V and 8 bases from J; bases unmatched to any gene: 9. The CDR3 runs to 14 residues. CDR3 sequence: CASNPLQGADIQYF. As DNA, the CDR3 is TGTGCCAGCAACCCATTACAGGGGGCGGACATTCAGTACTTC. The entire variable domain, with the rest obtained from reference TRBV28 and TRBJ2-4, is as follows: DVKVTQSSRYLVKRTGEKVFLECVQDMDHENMFWYRQDPGLGLRLIYFSYDVKMKEKGDIPEGYSVSREKKERFSLILESASTNQTSMYLCASNPLQGADIQYFGAGTRLSVL.

As regards this clonotype: Germline and junction disagree at one end, which may indicate a read error. The chain links TRBV4-2 to TRBJ2-1; 9 nucleotides line up with TRBD2. The CDR3 length is 17 residues. Germline V lookup: CDR1 LGHNA, CDR2 YNFKEQ. CDR3 coding DNA: TGTGCCAGCAGCCAAGATCACCTAGCGGGGCTATACAAAGAGCAGTTCTTC. Protein: CASSQDHLAGLYKEQFF.

As to this clonotype: This could be a read error, since a much larger clone is one nucleotide away. The V and J genes are TRBV28 and TRBJ2-7; D is possibly TRBD1 (5 bases). V was cut by 10 bases and J by 3 bases, with 19 bases left in between. This CDR3 has 14 residues. CDR1 is MDHEN and CDR2 is SYDVKM in the germline V gene. The CDR3 sequence: CANSPTVAFYEQYF. In DNA form, the CDR3 reads TGTGCCAACAGCCCGACAGTCGCCTTCTACGAGCAGTACTTC.

The genes are TRBV7-6 and TRBJ2-5; 10 bases are shared with TRBD2. CDR1 and CDR2 from the germline V gene are SGHVS and FNYEAQ. Trimming removed 3 bases from V and 3 bases from J; junction bases left unmatched: 13. The CDR3 runs to 18 residues. CDR3 in DNA: TGTGCCAGCAGCTTTCTAGCGGGAGTCCAAAACTCTAAAGAGACCCAGTACTTC. As protein: CASSFLAGVQNSKETQYF.

This rearrangement joins TRBV4-1 to TRBJ2-3; D could derive from TRBD1 or TRBD2 (5 bases each). Germline V gene sequence: CDR1 MGHRA, CDR2 YSYEKL. The CDR3 extends over 17 amino acids. The germline V and J ends were trimmed by 0 bases and 2 bases, with 15 bases remaining between them. The CDR3 sequence is CASSQDVEGLITDTQYF. CDR3 bases: TGCGCCAGCAGCCAAGATGTAGAGGGGCTAATCACAGATACGCAGTATTTT.

At least ten counts were recorded for this clonotype. The rearrangement links TRBV28 to TRBJ1-4; 7 nucleotides line up with TRBD1. CDR3 length: 14 amino acids. Per germline, CDR1 MDHEN and CDR2 SYDVKM. V shed 5 bases, J shed 8 bases, and the junction held 8 bases outside the gene matches. The CDR3 region is CASSVPTGIEKLFF. The DNA for the CDR3 is TGTGCCAGCAGTGTCCCGACAGGGATAGAAAAACTGTTTTTT.

The sample holds a few counts of this clonotype. This rearrangement joins TRBV12-3 or TRBV12-4 to TRBJ2-7; D not resolved. Trimming left V 3 bases short and J 2 bases short, with 5 bases between. The CDR3 is made up of 12 amino acids. CDR3 amino acids: CASSLTPYEQYF. The CDR3 DNA is TGTGCCAGCAGTTTGACCCCCTACGAGCAGTACTTC.

The V call is TRBV11-2, the J call TRBJ2-7; TRBD2 matches at 7 bases. This CDR3 is built from 14 residues. In germline, CDR1 is SGHAT, CDR2 FQNNGV. Germline trimming cut 4 bases from V and 4 bases from J; bases unmatched to any gene: 7. The CDR3: CASSWGGSGYEQYF. CDR3 coding DNA: TGTGCCAGCAGCTGGGGCGGGAGCGGGTACGAGCAGTACTTC.

The chain combines TRBV6-5 with TRBJ2-3; 12 nucleotides line up with TRBD2. The trim removed 2 bases at V and 0 bases at J, leaving 6 bases unmatched. The germline V gene encodes CDR1 MNHEY and CDR2 SVGAGI. The CDR3 covers 18 residues. This chain's CDR3 is CASSYAGLAGPSTDTQYF. The CDR3 region has the DNA TGTGCCAGCAGTTACGCGGGACTAGCGGGCCCTAGCACAGATACGCAGTATTTT.

With respect to this clonotype: A much larger clone differs from this one at a single base, so this may be a read error. The chain links TRBV7-9 to TRBJ2-3; 8 bases are a match to TRBD1. CDR1 and CDR2 from the germline V gene are SEHNR and FQNEAQ (reference sequence). This CDR3 comprises 16 residues. CDR3 sequence (DNA): TGTGCCAGCAGTATCATTGGGACAGGTCCGGTAGATATGCAGTATTTT. Protein: CASSIIGTGPVDMQYF.

This clonotype was found a few times. The chain joins TRBV28 to TRBJ1-5; TRBD1 aligns across 7 bases. Germline loops: CDR1 MDHEN, CDR2 SYDVKM. The CDR3 extends over 15 amino acids. J was trimmed by 2 bases and V by 4 bases; bases with no gene match: 5. The CDR3 DNA reads TGTGCCAGCAGTTCCGACAGGGTGGGCAATCAGCCCCAGCATTTT. Its translation: CASSSDRVGNQPQHF.

The table lists this clonotype with many counts. This chain uses TRBV29-1 with TRBJ2-7, with D possibly matching TRBD1 (8 bases). CDR1 is SQVTM and CDR2 is ANQGSEA in the germline V gene. V was pared by 6 bases and J by 3 bases, with 18 bases between. This CDR3 has 14 amino acids. CDR3 coding DNA: TGCAGCGTGCAAAGCGGGGACAGGAGCTACGAGCAGTACTTC. Protein: CSVQSGDRSYEQYF.

Ten or more counts support this clonotype. The rearrangement joins TRBV7-9 to TRBJ1-1; D gene ambiguous. Trimming removed 2 bases at V and 5 bases at J, with 15 bases between. Germline CDR1 and CDR2: SEHNR and FQNEAQ (reference sequence). This CDR3 region has 15 residues. CDR3 loop: CASSLRVRVGTEAFF. The CDR3 DNA reads TGTGCCAGCAGCTTACGGGTTAGGGTCGGGACTGAAGCTTTCTTT.

Concerning this clonotype: A clone one base away is much larger, so this may be a read error. J is TRBJ2-3 and V is TRBV5-1; no clear D gene. The CDR3 has 15 residues. The germline CDR1 and CDR2 sequences are SGHRS and YFSETQ. V lost 4 bases and J 0 bases, leaving 12 bases between the germline ends. Here the CDR3 DNA reads TGCGCCAGCAGCCCGACGGAAGCTAGCACAGATACGCAGTATTTT. This codes for CASSPTEASTDTQYF.

The rearrangement joins TRBV6-5 to TRBJ2-1, with TRBD2 matching over 9 bases. The CDR3 is 16 amino acids. Germline CDR1 reads MNHEY; CDR2 reads SVGAGI. V lost 4 bases to trimming and J lost 2 bases; unmatched junction nucleotides: 6. CDR3 region: CASSSTPSGTYNEQFF. The DNA for the CDR3 is TGTGCCAGCAGTTCCACTCCTAGCGGGACCTACAATGAGCAGTTCTTC.

The rearrangement joins TRBV19 to TRBJ2-5; D unresolved. Trimming removed 6 bases at V and 4 bases at J, with 9 bases between. This CDR3 contains 12 residues. The germline V gene has CDR1 LNHDA and CDR2 SQIVND (reference sequence). The CDR3 spells CASSQPAETQYF. DNA of the CDR3: TGTGCCAGTAGCCAACCGGCAGAGACCCAGTACTTC. The whole variable domain, remainder taken from reference TRBV19 and TRBJ2-5, is DGGITQSPKYLFRKEGQNVTLSCEQNLNHDAMYWYRQDPGQGLRLIYYSQIVNDFQKGDIAEGYSVSREKKESFPLTVTSAQKNPTAFYLCASSQPAETQYFGPGTRLLVL.

The V and J genes are TRBV4-3 and TRBJ2-2; D remains unclear. CDR1 and CDR2 from the germline V gene are LGHNA and YSLEER. The CDR3 length is 16 residues. Trimming stripped 0 bases from V and 3 bases from J, with 11 bases between. The DNA for the CDR3 is TGCGCCAGCAGCCAAGATTTAAGTTGGTACACCGGGGAGCTGTTTTTT. This encodes CASSQDLSWYTGELFF.

This chain uses TRBV6-1 with TRBJ1-1, with D tentatively TRBD1 (5 bases). The CDR3 consists of 12 residues. The germline V and J ends were trimmed by 3 bases and 7 bases, with 9 bases remaining between them. CDR1 MNHNS and CDR2 SASEGT come from the germline V gene. Written as DNA, the CDR3 is TGTGCCAGCAGTGATTTTGGGGGTGAAGCTTTCTTT. Translated, it gives CASSDFGGEAFF.

The chain has TRBV6-1 and TRBJ2-5; 7 positions match TRBD1. CDR1 and CDR2 from the germline V gene are MNHNS and SASEGT. J gave up 5 bases and V 5 bases, and 5 bases lay outside the gene matches. The CDR3 has 13 residues. CDR3 bases: TGTGCCAGCAGTCGGACAGGTGGGGAGACCCAGTACTTC. This translates into CASSRTGGETQYF.